This is a list of T cell receptor beta chains from one sample in a study of identical twins. TCRdb analysed the 5' RACE reads with MiXCR anew, one entry per CDR3 protein. In the table there are around 570,000 distinct CDR3 sequences, 7.5% to 10% of which are singletons. The data were also submitted as part of a second study, on yellow fever vaccine responses in identical twins.

Material for sequencing was PBMCs. These receptors were collected from a woman aged 18-29 years in good health. CDR3s include the opening cysteine and the closing phenylalanine or tryptophan. The D gene is left open where the match is weak. Not every row has a clone size; where given, it reads once, few, many or a size class.

j_call,v_call,cdr3_length,d_call,clone_size,cdr3_nt,cdr3_aa
TRBJ2-1,TRBV20-1,14,TRBD2,-,TGCAGTGCCCAAACTAGCGGACGGGTCAATGAGCAGTTCTTC,CSAQTSGRVNEQFF
TRBJ2-2,TRBV7-3,14,TRBD2,few,TGTGCCAGCAGTCCCGCGGGGGAGGTCGGGGAGCTGTTTTTT,CASSPAGEVGELFF
TRBJ2-3,TRBV9,16,-,few,TGTGCCAGCAGCGTAGAACCGGGGGTCGGGACAGATACGCAGTATTTT,CASSVEPGVGTDTQYF
TRBJ1-3,TRBV12-3/TRBV12-4,14,-,few,TGTGCCAGCATCCCGGGGGGCTCTGGAAACACCATATATTTT,CASIPGGSGNTIYF
TRBJ1-4,TRBV5-1,13,-,few,TGCGCCAGCAAGAGGGCAACTAATGAAAAACTGTTTTTT,CASKRATNEKLFF
TRBJ2-1,TRBV10-2,11,-,many,TGCGCCAGCAGTGGGTTCAATGAGCAGTTCTTC,CASSGFNEQFF
TRBJ2-2,TRBV4-3,16,-,-,TGCGCCAGCAGCCAAGTAGCTCAGGGACCCACCGGGGAGCTGTTTTTT,CASSQVAQGPTGELFF
TRBJ2-3,TRBV20-1,14,-,few,TGCAGTGCTAGGGCGCCCTTCAGCACAGATACGCAGTATTTT,CSARAPFSTDTQYF
TRBJ2-7,TRBV2,13,TRBD1,few,TGTGCCAGCAGCGACAGGGGGGTGAACGAGCAGTACTTC,CASSDRGVNEQYF
TRBJ2-5,TRBV7-2,15,TRBD2,many,TGTGCCAGCAGCTTAGGGACTAGCGATCAAGAGACCCAGTACTTC,CASSLGTSDQETQYF
TRBJ2-5,TRBV5-1,17,TRBD2,-,TGCGCCAGCAGCTTGCAGCGGGGGGGCCAAGTTGGAGAGACCCAGTACTTC,CASSLQRGGQVGETQYF
TRBJ2-7,TRBV29-1,11,-,-,TGCAGCGTACCACAGGGTAACGAGCAGTACTTC,CSVPQGNEQYF
TRBJ2-4,TRBV29-1,13,-,few,TGCAGCGTTGAAGATCCCCATTATGGCATTCAGTACTTC,CSVEDPHYGIQYF
TRBJ2-7,TRBV18,16,TRBD2,few,TGTGCCAGCTCACCAAAGGGACTAGCGGGAATCTACGAGCAGTACTTC,CASSPKGLAGIYEQYF
TRBJ2-3,TRBV4-3,16,-,few,TGCGCCAGCAGCCAAGATGAGGCAGGGTTGACAGATACGCAGTATTTT,CASSQDEAGLTDTQYF
TRBJ2-3,TRBV5-1,14,TRBD2,few,TGCGCCAGCAGCTTCAGGCTAGCGGGCGATACGCAGTATTTT,CASSFRLAGDTQYF
TRBJ2-7,TRBV12-3/TRBV12-4,15,-,-,TGTGCCAGCAGTTTAGCGCAAGGGAGAGCCGACGAGCAGTACTTC,CASSLAQGRADEQYF
TRBJ2-2,TRBV7-9,15,-,once,TGTGCCAGCAGCTTAGAGTGGTCCAAACCCGGGGAGCTGTTTTTT,CASSLEWSKPGELFF
TRBJ2-7,TRBV25-1,14,-,-,TGTGCCAGCAGTGAATTGGACAGTCCCTACGAGCAGTACTTC,CASSELDSPYEQYF
TRBJ1-4,TRBV5-1,15,-,many,TGCGCCAGCAGCCCTAGTGATCCAACTAATGAAAAACTGTTTTTT,CASSPSDPTNEKLFF
TRBJ2-5,TRBV10-1,17,TRBD2,few,TGCGCCAGCAGTGATACGACTAGCGGGATATCCAGGGAGACCCAGTACTTC,CASSDTTSGISRETQYF
TRBJ2-7,TRBV5-1,13,TRBD2,many,TGCGCCAGCAGCTTGAGCGGGAGTGTAGAGCAGTACTTC,CASSLSGSVEQYF
TRBJ2-3,TRBV4-2,15,TRBD2,many,TGTGCCAGCAGCCAAGAGCGGGGGGGCCCAGATACGCAGTATTTT,CASSQERGGPDTQYF
TRBJ2-5,TRBV5-1,14,-,-,TGCGCCAGCAGAAGCTGGGGAAGAGAAGAGACCCAGTACTTC,CASRSWGREETQYF
TRBJ1-1,TRBV11-2,14,-,few,TGTGCCAGCAGCGGGATACAGGGAAACACTGAAGCTTTCTTT,CASSGIQGNTEAFF
TRBJ2-5,TRBV28,15,TRBD2,-,TGTGCCAGCAGTTTGTGGACTAGCGGTGGAGAGACCCAGTACTTC,CASSLWTSGGETQYF
TRBJ2-7,TRBV7-2,15,-,-,TGTGCCAGCAGCTTAGTCGTCAACCCCTCCTACGAGCAGTACTTC,CASSLVVNPSYEQYF
TRBJ2-4,TRBV19,15,TRBD2,few,TGTGCCAGTAGTTTGACTAGCGGGGGGACTGACATTCAGTACTTC,CASSLTSGGTDIQYF
TRBJ2-7,TRBV7-8,14,-,-,TGTGCCAGCAGCTTAGGTTATAGGGGCGACGAGCAGTACTTC,CASSLGYRGDEQYF